A selection of T cell receptor beta chains follows, all from one sample in a study of control samples from healthy donors and cancer patients. TCRdb's copy holds only in-frame clones and misses some; the assay was immunoSEQ multiplex PCR. The sample shows 100,000 to 150,000 clones, 93% of them seen only once. The sequenced sample consisted of PBMCs. The receptors originated from a man between 45 and 60 years old with head and neck cancer. Both conserved end residues are part of each CDR3. The D gene is left open where the match is weak. For some rows the clone size is stated as once, few or many, or as a class when expanded; others skip it.

>TRBV30|TRBJ1-2|TRBD1|NA
CAWSETGGDGYTF
TGTGCCTGGAGTGAAACAGGGGGCGATGGCTACACCTTC
>TRBV7-2|TRBJ1-2|NA|NA
CASSSGHLYGYTF
TGTGCCAGCAGCTCGGGACACCTCTATGGCTACACCTTC
>TRBV5-1|TRBJ1-2|NA|NA
CASSFGFGAYGYTF
TGCGCCAGCAGCTTCGGGTTTGGGGCCTATGGCTACACCTTC
>TRBV5-6|TRBJ2-3|TRBD2|NA
CASSQLILADRKTDTQYF
TGTGCCAGCAGCCAACTAATACTAGCGGACCGAAAGACAGATACGCAGTATTTT
>TRBV28|TRBJ1-2|TRBD1|once
CASSSDRRGYTF
TGTGCCAGCAGTTCGGACAGGAGGGGCTACACCTTC
>TRBV7-2|TRBJ2-1|NA|NA
CASSLGKDTPGQFF
TGTGCCAGCAGCTTGGGGAAGGACACCCCCGGCCAGTTCTTC
>TRBV5-1|TRBJ2-3|TRBD2|NA
CASSLSGLAATDTQYF
TGCGCCAGCAGCTTGAGTGGTCTAGCGGCCACAGATACGCAGTATTTT
>TRBV7-2|TRBJ1-1|NA|few
CASSPFSGNTEAFF
TGTGCCAGCAGCCCCTTTTCAGGGAACACTGAAGCTTTCTTT
>TRBV6-5|TRBJ2-3|NA|NA
CASSRGSTDTQYF
TGTGCCAGCAGCCGCGGCTCCACAGATACGCAGTATTTT
>TRBV7-5|TRBJ1-1|NA|NA
CARAAGGKNTEAFF
TGTGCGCGGGCGGCAGGGGGGAAGAACACTGAAGCTTTCTTT
>TRBV6-5|TRBJ2-7|NA|NA
CAVFWGNSYEQYF
TGTGCCGTCTTCTGGGGGAACTCCTACGAGCAGTACTTC
>TRBV4-2|TRBJ1-4|NA|NA
CASSQGTDIRKEKLFF
TGTGCCAGCAGCCAGGGGACGGACATTCGAAAGGAAAAACTGTTTTTT
>TRBV29-1|TRBJ1-2|NA|NA
CSVAPINLANYGYTF
TGCAGCGTTGCGCCTATAAACCTAGCTAACTATGGCTACACCTTC
>TRBV7-9|TRBJ1-4|NA|NA
CASSFAGNEKLFF
TGTGCCAGCAGCTTTGCGGGGAATGAAAAACTGTTTTTT
>TRBV29-1|TRBJ1-2|NA|NA
CSALRAFDYGYTF
TGCAGCGCACTCCGGGCCTTCGACTATGGCTACACCTTC
>TRBV6-6|TRBJ1-5|NA|few
CASSYGSTGDQPQHF
TGTGCCAGCAGTTACGGATCGACAGGTGATCAGCCCCAGCATTTT
>TRBV7-2|TRBJ1-2|TRBD1|once
CASSLGQGYGYTF
TGTGCCAGCAGCTTGGGACAGGGATATGGCTACACCTTC
>TRBV6-5|TRBJ1-1|NA|NA
CASSYKPYGSTGAFF
TGTGCCAGCAGTTACAAGCCATACGGATCAACCGGGGCTTTCTTT
>TRBV29-1|TRBJ2-3|NA|NA
CSDRQPPDTQYF
TGCAGCGATCGACAGCCTCCGGATACGCAGTATTTT
>TRBV18|TRBJ1-1|NA|NA
CASSPLGKGGTEAFF
TGTGCCAGCTCACCACTAGGTAAGGGTGGTACTGAAGCTTTCTTT
>TRBV6-2/TRBV6-3|TRBJ1-1|NA|NA
CASSYSTYTEAFF
TGTGCCAGCAGTTACTCAACGTACACTGAAGCTTTCTTT
>TRBV7-2|TRBJ2-3|TRBD2|NA
CASSRRSASGVTDTQYF
TGTGCCAGCAGCCGCCGGTCAGCTAGCGGGGTCACAGATACGCAGTATTTT
>TRBV19|TRBJ1-5|NA|NA
CASSIMQGGNQPQHF
TGTGCCAGTAGTATAATGCAGGGAGGCAATCAGCCCCAGCATTTT
>TRBV7-2|TRBJ2-7|TRBD1|NA
CASRPNRGRAHEQYF
TGTGCCAGCAGACCTAACAGGGGCAGGGCCCACGAGCAGTACTTC
>TRBV25-1|TRBJ2-3|TRBD2|NA
CASSGDWGRAGGHDTQYF
TGTGCCAGCAGTGGGGACTGGGGAAGAGCGGGGGGCCACGATACGCAGTATTTT
>TRBV6-2/TRBV6-3|TRBJ1-5|NA|NA
CASSYSPGRGYQPQHF
TGTGCCAGCAGTTACTCACCTGGGAGAGGGTATCAGCCCCAGCATTTT
>TRBV2|TRBJ2-4|NA|NA
CASSYDGLAKNIQYF
TGTGCCAGCAGTTACGACGGGCTAGCCAAAAACATTCAGTACTTC
>TRBV6-2/TRBV6-3|TRBJ2-5|TRBD2|NA
CASSYSTSGEETQYF
TGTGCCAGCAGTTACTCGACTAGCGGGGAAGAGACCCAGTACTTC
>TRBV29-1|TRBJ1-3|NA|NA
CSVVTPSAGNTIYF
TGCAGCGTTGTTACGCCATCCGCTGGAAACACCATATATTTT
>TRBV12-3/TRBV12-4|TRBJ2-5|NA|NA
CASSPTGETQYF
TGTGCCAGCAGTCCAACAGGGGAGACCCAGTACTTC
>TRBV6-6|TRBJ2-2|NA|NA
CASSSSGELFF
TGTGCCAGCAGCTCCTCTGGGGAGCTGTTTTTT
>TRBV6-5|TRBJ1-6|TRBD1|NA
CASSRQGNSPLHF
TGTGCCAGCAGCCGACAGGGTAATTCACCCCTCCACTTT
>TRBV4-2|TRBJ1-2|TRBD1|NA
CASSQPGTGGPFGGYTF
TGTGCCAGCAGCCAACCCGGGACAGGGGGCCCCTTCGGCGGCTACACCTTC
>TRBV12-3/TRBV12-4|TRBJ2-3|NA|NA
CASSAEADTQYF
TGTGCCAGCAGCGCTGAGGCGGATACGCAGTATTTT
>TRBV6-6|TRBJ1-5|NA|NA
CASSYPSQPQHF
TGTGCCAGCAGTTACCCATCTCAGCCCCAGCATTTT
>TRBV29-1|TRBJ2-7|TRBD1|NA
CSGQGVGYEQYF
TGCAGCGGACAGGGAGTGGGCTACGAGCAGTACTTC
>TRBV30|TRBJ1-2|NA|once
CAWSVASASGYTF
TGTGCCTGGAGTGTAGCCTCCGCGAGTGGCTACACCTTC
>TRBV12-3/TRBV12-4|TRBJ2-7|NA|once
CASSLVSGSQQYF
TGTGCCAGCAGTTTAGTATCGGGGTCGCAGCAGTACTTC
>TRBV6-2/TRBV6-3|TRBJ1-1|NA|NA
CASSYSQGEAFF
TGTGCCAGCAGTTACTCGCAGGGCGAAGCTTTCTTT
>TRBV7-3|TRBJ2-7|NA|NA
CANIKTAGPSYEQYF
TGTGCCAACATCAAAACCGCAGGGCCCTCCTACGAGCAGTACTTC
>TRBV5-4|TRBJ2-5|NA|NA
CASSLEGPRETQYF
TGTGCCAGCAGCTTGGAAGGGCCAAGGGAGACCCAGTACTTC
>TRBV10-3|TRBJ1-1|NA|NA
CAASSDRYTEAFF
TGTGCTGCATCCTCCGACAGATACACTGAAGCTTTCTTT
>TRBV7-2|TRBJ2-5|NA|NA
CASVPLGKRETQYF
TGTGCCAGCGTGCCCTTAGGAAAAAGAGAGACCCAGTACTTC
>TRBV2|TRBJ2-7|TRBD2|NA
CASSEVAGGPYEQYF
TGTGCCAGCAGTGAAGTAGCGGGGGGACCCTACGAGCAGTACTTC
>TRBV5-4|TRBJ1-2|TRBD1|once
CASSFTGGDGYTF
TGTGCCAGCAGCTTTACAGGGGGGGATGGCTACACCTTC
>TRBV4-2|TRBJ1-1|NA|NA
CASSQDRTEAFF
TGTGCCAGCAGCCAAGACCGGACAGAAGCTTTCTTT
>TRBV5-4|TRBJ2-7|TRBD2|NA
CASSSDLAGSPYEQYF
TGTGCCAGCAGCTCCGACCTAGCGGGGTCTCCCTACGAGCAGTACTTC
>TRBV9|TRBJ1-4|TRBD1|NA
CASQKAVGGQGLKTNEKLFF
TGTGCCAGCCAAAAGGCGGTGGGAGGACAGGGACTTAAAACTAATGAAAAACTGTTTTTT
>TRBV9|TRBJ1-1|NA|NA
CASSTTGNLEVEAFF
TGTGCCAGCAGCACCACAGGGAATCTTGAGGTTGAAGCTTTCTTT
>TRBV30|TRBJ1-1|NA|NA
CAWTPGGGMTFF
TGTGCCTGGACTCCGGGCGGGGGGATGACTTTCTTT
>TRBV18|TRBJ2-7|NA|once
CASSPYDEQYF
TGTGCCAGCTCACCATATGACGAGCAGTACTTC
>TRBV19|TRBJ1-5|NA|NA
CASSDNSQRPQHF
TGTGCCAGTAGTGACAACAGCCAGAGGCCCCAGCATTTT
>TRBV6-5|TRBJ2-2|NA|NA
CASSRRPNTGELFF
TGTGCCAGCAGCCGCCGGCCGAACACCGGGGAGCTGTTTTTT
>TRBV27|TRBJ2-7|NA|NA
CASSAPGGPYEQYF
TGTGCCAGCAGTGCCCCCGGGGGGCCCTACGAGCAGTACTTC